This note documents a single T cell receptor (beta chain) sequence. This clonotype was seen a handful of times. No antigen is known for it. Per-nucleotide qualities are absent, and no much larger clonotype sits a single base away. These data originate in a study of CD8 T cells in ankylosing spondylitis (dated by TCRdb to 2015 to 2018). With respect to the entire study: To find TCR variants linked to disease, the study profiled T cell receptor beta repertoires in ankylosing spondylitis patients and healthy donors. The full study cohort was made up of approximately 27 ankylosing spondylitis patients and 108 healthy donors. Peripheral blood was sampled, and synovial fluid was additionally collected from ankylosing spondylitis patients. Points the paper makes about the study in general: Some TCR beta motif variants had previously been reported in synovial fluid and blood of reactive arthritis patients, which suggested common disease-initiation mechanisms. Significant enrichment of the disease-linked clones was reported in matched synovial fluid samples from ankylosing spondylitis patients. The disease-linked clones showed a CD8+ phenotype and occurred at relatively low frequencies in peripheral blood. Blood from ankylosing spondylitis patients appeared to be characterized by a TCR beta motif composed of several highly homologous amino acid variants.

TCRdb shows the sequencer as Illumina HiSeq 2500. TCR beta libraries were prepared by quantitative 5'-RACE with molecular barcodes. Concerning the study's data processing: A new computational method, built on a probabilistic model of VDJ rearrangement, was used to identify disease-linked TCR variants. Through fastp at Q25 and MiXCR, TCRdb rebuilt clones from the public reads, retaining in-frame beta chains. Each entry is one CDR3 protein sequence, shown with its most common DNA and genes. TCRdb, not the original authors, processed these V and J calls. The sample includes about 800,000 distinct CDR3 sequences, with 10% to 15% observed a single time. Clones ranked in the top ten supply just over 0.5% of the sample. Reading the germline V gene gives CDR1 MDHEN and CDR2 SYDVKM. CDR3 length: 15 amino acids, cysteine to phenylalanine. Of the read, only the CDR3 DNA is kept; its 45 bases are in frame from base 1. V is shortened by 2 bases, J by 8 bases, and the region joining them spans 18 bases.

The clonotype was recovered from a male donor with ankylosing spondylitis. The chain employs TRBV28 and TRBJ1-2; too little of a D gene remains to name it. Sequenced input: blood, either unsorted or a sorted T cell fraction (not recorded which). This receptor carries the CDR3 CASSLPDRSINGYTF. The DNA reads TGTGCCAGCAGTTTACCTGACCGGTCAATAAACGGCTACACCTTC.